Shown below are 14 T cell receptor beta chains from a single sample sequenced in a study of T cell repertoires in ileal Crohn's disease. Assay used: immunoSEQ multiplex PCR; TCRdb lists only in-frame clones, some missing. Found here are several thousand clones, roughly 84% of them singletons; the top ten hold approximately 3%. Sequenced: ileal tissue. These receptors all come from an adult with Crohn's disease.

In DNA form, the CDR3 reads TGTGCCAGCAGCTTAATCACGGCTGAAGCTTTCTTT. Residues: CASSLITAEAFF. V usage is TRBV7-2 and J usage is TRBJ1-1; no clear D. Germline V gives CDR1 SGHTA, CDR2 FQGNSA. The CDR3 runs 12 residues. Trimming took 2 bases from V and 6 from J, leaving 7 bases between them.

This chain connects TRBV6-1 to TRBJ2-7; D possibly corresponds to TRBD1 (6 bases). The CDR3 is 14 residues long. V dropped 4 bases and J dropped 3 bases, with 13 bases sitting between them. Germline values: CDR1 MNHNS, CDR2 SASEGT. The CDR3 DNA reads TGTGCCAGCAGTGTCAGGGAAGGGGGCTACGAGCAGTACTTC. It is translated as CASSVREGGYEQYF.

The rearrangement uses TRBV2 and TRBJ2-3; weak D call: TRBD1 (6 bases). Trimming pared 3 bases from V and 3 bases from J, leaving 13 bases between. Germline CDR1 SNHLY, CDR2 FYNNEI. CDR3 length: 15 residues. The CDR3 is CASSDGRGTTDTQYF. CDR3 nucleotides: TGTGCCAGCAGTGATGGCAGGGGAACGACAGATACGCAGTATTTT.

This clone turned up a few times. The CDR3 is CASSLSQRGGPTGELFF. The CDR3 nucleotides are TGCGCCAGCAGCTTGAGTCAGCGGGGGGGCCCCACCGGGGAGCTGTTTTTT. The gene calls are TRBV5-1 and TRBJ2-2; 10 nucleotides align to TRBD2. The CDR3 is 17 residues long. Trimming took 1 base from V and 4 from J; bases not matched to a gene: 7. Germline V lookup: CDR1 SGHRS, CDR2 YFSETQ.

This chain joins TRBV2 and TRBJ2-7, with 8 bases fitting TRBD2. The V segment lost 7 bases and the J segment 7 bases; nucleotides outside the gene matches: 12. The CDR3 has 14 residues. Germline assignment: CDR1 SNHLY and CDR2 FYNNEI. The CDR3 region is CASNQRETAGEQYF. CDR3 DNA sequence: TGTGCCAGCAATCAGCGGGAGACTGCCGGAGAGCAGTACTTC.

The chain combines TRBV6-6 with TRBJ1-5, with D possibly TRBD1 on 6 matching bases. V was cut by 4 bases and J by 6 bases, with 10 bases left in between. The length of the CDR3 is 13 residues. CDR1 is MNHNY and CDR2 is SVGAGI in the germline V gene (reference sequence). DNA of the CDR3: TGTGCCAGCAGTTTACAGGGACGTCAGCCCCAGCATTTT. Translated: CASSLQGRQPQHF.

The CDR3 DNA reads as TGCAGCGTTGAGACTAGCAGCTCCTACGAGCAGTACTTC. Encoded protein: CSVETSSSYEQYF. The rearrangement joins TRBV29-1 to TRBJ2-7; 7 bases match TRBD2. In germline, CDR1 is SQVTM, CDR2 ANQGSEA. V lost 3 bases, J lost 0 bases, and 2 bases stayed unmatched. The CDR3 is made up of 13 amino acids.

This chain joins TRBV19 and TRBJ1-2; TRBD1 is a possible D gene (6 bases). Trimming removed 4 bases at V and 3 bases at J, with 12 bases between. Germline lookup yields CDR1 LNHDA and CDR2 SQIVND (reference sequence). There are 14 residues in the CDR3. CDR3 in DNA: TGTGCCAGTAGTAGGTCAGGGGCTGACTATGGCTACACCTTC. It yields the protein CASSRSGADYGYTF.

This clone has only one observation. This CDR3 reads CASRETGGETDTQYF. CDR3 in DNA: TGTGCCAGCAGAGAGACAGGGGGGGAGACAGATACGCAGTATTTT. The V gene is TRBV6-5, the J gene TRBJ2-3; TRBD1 matches at 9 bases. Per germline, CDR1 MNHEY and CDR2 SVGAGI. This CDR3 is 15 amino acids long. Trimming cost V 6 bases and J 3 bases; bases outside gene matches: 7.

About this clone: One junction end disagrees with the germline gene, perhaps due to a read error. The chain has TRBV5-6 and TRBJ2-2, with TRBD1 as a possible D gene (8 bases). CDR1 and CDR2 (germline): SGHDT, YYEEEE. The length of the CDR3 is 17 residues. The CDR3 is CASSSLYDRGGTEELFF. The DNA for the CDR3 is TGTGCCAGCAGCTCCCTTTACGACAGGGGAGGGACCGAGGAGCTGTTTTTT.

The rearrangement uses TRBV13 and TRBJ2-1; 10 bases line up with TRBD2. The germline gives CDR1 PRHDT, CDR2 FYEKMQ (reference sequence). Trimming at V came to 6 bases and at J to 5 bases, leaving 22 bases not matched to a gene. CDR3 length equals 20 residues. In DNA, the CDR3 is TGTGCCAGCAGTTACCACCCAACTCTAGGGGGACTAGCGAATAACAATGAGCAGTTCTTC. Amino acids: CASSYHPTLGGLANNNEQFF.

The chain employs TRBV10-3 and TRBJ1-5; maybe TRBD1 (6 bases). Deletions cut 8 bases from V and 2 bases from J, with 10 bases between. Germline CDR1 ENHRY, CDR2 SYGVKD. The length of the CDR3 is 13 residues. The CDR3 region is CAIPRGGNQPQHF. Written as DNA, the CDR3 is TGTGCCATCCCCAGGGGTGGCAATCAGCCCCAGCATTTT.

V is TRBV7-2 and J is TRBJ2-7, with 10 nucleotides matching TRBD1. CDR1 SGHTA and CDR2 FQGNSA come from the germline V gene. The ends lost 5 bases at V and 4 bases at J; junction bases unmatched: 5. CDR3 size: 14 residues. The CDR3 loop reads CASSPRTGGYEQYF. The CDR3 region has the DNA TGTGCCAGCAGCCCGCGGACAGGGGGGTACGAGCAGTACTTC. Full variable domain (remainder filled in from reference TRBV7-2 and TRBJ2-7): GAGVSQSPSNKVTEKGKDVELRCDPISGHTALYWYRQSLGQGLEFLIYFQGNSAPDKSGLPSDRFSAERTGGSVSTLTIQRTQQEDSAVYLCASSPRTGGYEQYFGPGTRLTVT.

In this sample, this clone turned up a few times. This sequence joins TRBV7-9 and TRBJ1-1; D unclear. CDR1 is SEHNR and CDR2 is FQNEAQ in the germline V gene (reference sequence). CDR3 size: 15 residues. The V end was cut by 1 base, the J end by 5 bases, with 14 bases between. The CDR3 loop is CASSLVTDRRTEAFF. CDR3 bases: TGTGCCAGCAGCTTAGTGACGGATAGGCGGACTGAAGCTTTCTTT.